These 17 T cell receptor beta chains were all obtained from the same sample, sequenced in a study of shared clonotypes between healthy human individuals. TCRdb's copy holds only in-frame clones and misses some; the assay was immunoSEQ multiplex PCR. The data contain around 2.5 million clones, 93% of them singletons. Input material: naive CD4+ T cells from PBMCs. Subset of the sample: CD45RA+ positively selected. The receptors were gathered from a man younger than 30 in good health. Some clones in this sample may be carry-over from other donors' samples.

The chain carries TRBV6-4 and TRBJ2-5, with 9 bases matching TRBD1. Trimming cost V 7 bases and J 5 bases; bases outside gene matches: 8. The CDR3 has 14 residues. Germline V lookup: CDR1 MRHNA, CDR2 SNTAGT. The CDR3 spells CASTKQGAEETQYF. The DNA of the CDR3 is TGTGCCAGCACTAAACAGGGGGCGGAGGAGACCCAGTACTTC.

J is TRBJ1-1 and V is TRBV7-2; a weak D match, TRBD1 (5 bases). The CDR3 totals 14 residues. In germline, CDR1 is SGHTA, CDR2 FQGNSA. Trimming took 5 bases from V and 8 from J, leaving 18 bases between them. This CDR3 reads CASSRIGGTGEAFF. CDR3 sequence (DNA): TGTGCCAGCAGCCGCATTGGGGGGACGGGCGAAGCTTTCTTT.

The chain couples TRBV4-3 to TRBJ2-1, with 8 bases fitting TRBD2. Germline values: CDR1 LGHNA, CDR2 YSLEER. The CDR3 runs 14 residues. Germline trimming cut 1 base from V and 9 bases from J; bases unmatched to any gene: 5. The CDR3 reads CASSQAGGASEQFF. The CDR3 DNA sequence: TGCGCCAGCAGCCAAGCGGGGGGGGCGAGTGAGCAGTTCTTC.

The rearrangement uses TRBV28 and TRBJ1-2; D call uncertain. The CDR3 totals 11 residues. Germline V lookup: CDR1 MDHEN, CDR2 SYDVKM. V shed 8 bases and J shed 4 bases, with 8 bases lying between them. CDR3: CASGDIYGYTF. DNA for the CDR3: TGTGCCAGCGGCGACATCTATGGCTACACCTTC.

The genes are TRBV4-2 and TRBJ1-2; TRBD1 matches 9 bases. V shed 1 base, J shed 8 bases, and the junction held 8 bases outside the gene matches. The CDR3 is 15 amino acids. Looked up from germline, CDR1 is LGHNA and CDR2 is YNFKEQ. The CDR3 protein is CASSQGPGQGYGYTF. The CDR3 nucleotides read TGTGCCAGCAGCCAAGGACCCGGACAGGGGTACGGCTACACCTTC.

This CDR3 is CASSLPGLEEVNEQFF. Here the CDR3 DNA reads TGTGCCAGCAGCCTCCCTGGGCTAGAAGAGGTCAATGAGCAGTTCTTC. The chain has TRBV7-9 and TRBJ2-1; D gene ambiguous. V was pared by 5 bases and J by 6 bases, with 20 bases between. Germline lookup yields CDR1 SEHNR and CDR2 FQNEAQ (reference sequence). CDR3 length: 16 amino acids.

The V call is TRBV5-6, the J call TRBJ2-1; D gene uncertain. The germline CDR1 and CDR2 sequences are SGHDT and YYEEEE. The CDR3 loop spans 16 amino acids. V lost 0 bases and J 7 bases, leaving 17 bases between the germline ends. Written as DNA, the CDR3 is TGTGCCAGCAGCTTGGGCCCAGTTTTATCTAGGAATGAGCAGTTCTTC. Its protein is CASSLGPVLSRNEQFF. Filled out from reference TRBV5-6 and TRBJ2-1, the complete variable domain reads DAGVTQSPTHLIKTRGQQVTLRCSPKSGHDTVSWYQQALGQGPQFIFQYYEEEERQRGNFPDRFSGHQFPNYSSELNVNALLLGDSALYLCASSLGPVLSRNEQFFGPGTRLTVL.

The sample holds one count of this clone. This chain joins TRBV11-2 and TRBJ1-2; the D gene is possibly TRBD1 (6 bases). This CDR3 region has 16 residues. V lost 5 bases, J lost 8 bases, and 24 bases lay in between. Germline CDR1 is SGHAT and CDR2 is FQNNGV. The CDR3 DNA reads as TGTGCCAGCAGCCCCATGTACTGGGGGGGGGCGGCCGGCTACACCTTC. Translated, it gives CASSPMYWGGAAGYTF.

CDR3 region: CASSVGRGRSNEQFF. The CDR3 DNA follows: TGTGCCAGCAGTGTGGGCAGGGGCCGATCCAATGAGCAGTTCTTC. The V and J genes are TRBV2 and TRBJ2-1, with D possibly TRBD1 on 6 matching bases. The CDR3 is 15 amino acids. The ends were cut back, 4 bases at V and 6 bases at J, with 16 bases in the middle. From germline, CDR1 is SNHLY and CDR2 FYNNEI.

The chain links TRBV10-1 to TRBJ1-2, with 9 bases that match TRBD1. The CDR3 length is 11 residues. The V gene end was trimmed by 8 bases and the J gene end by 8 bases; junction bases not matched to a gene: 3. Germline loops: CDR1 WNHNN, CDR2 SYGVQD (reference sequence). As DNA, the CDR3 is TGCGCCAGCGGGGGACAGGGAGGCTACACCTTC. Protein product: CASGGQGGYTF.

CDR3 protein: CASSSRYAGVSWNEQFF. Here the CDR3 DNA reads TGTGCCAGCAGCTCAAGGTACGCGGGAGTGTCCTGGAATGAGCAGTTCTTC. V and J are TRBV5-4 and TRBJ2-1, with 7 bases that match TRBD2. The CDR3 runs to 17 residues. V shed 3 bases and J 7 bases; nucleotides not matched to a gene: 16. Germline CDR1 SGHNT, CDR2 YYREEE (reference sequence).

The rearrangement links TRBV14 to TRBJ2-2; D is possibly TRBD2 (6 bases). V was shortened by 4 bases and J by 0 bases, with 9 bases between the two germline ends. CDR3 length equals 15 residues. Germline CDR1 reads SGHDN; CDR2 reads FVKESK. In DNA form, the CDR3 reads TGTGCCAGCAGCCGGGACTCCTCGAACACCGGGGAGCTGTTTTTT. Its translation is CASSRDSSNTGELFF.

This clone was picked up one time. The chain recombines TRBV29-1 with TRBJ2-1; 7 bases align to TRBD2. The V gene's germline CDR1 is SQVTM and CDR2 ANQGSEA. After removal of 7 bases from V and 7 bases from J, the junction contained 16 bases not matched to a gene. The CDR3 consists of 15 residues. The CDR3 sequence is CSGEGYGLRGNEQFF. The CDR3 nucleotides read TGCAGCGGGGAGGGGTACGGCTTAAGGGGAAATGAGCAGTTCTTC.

The chain recombines TRBV5-4 with TRBJ1-4, with 8 bases that match TRBD1. This CDR3 has 16 residues. With V trimmed by 1 base and J by 7 bases, 9 bases remained unmatched. Per germline, CDR1 SGHNT and CDR2 YYREEE (reference sequence). The CDR3 DNA reads TGTGCCAGCAGCTTGCGGACAGGGTGGGGTGGTGAAAAACTGTTTTTT. It translates to CASSLRTGWGGEKLFF.

This chain links TRBV11-2 with TRBJ2-2, with TRBD2 matching over 9 bases. CDR3 length equals 17 residues. J was trimmed by 7 bases and V by 1 base; bases with no gene match: 10. The germline CDR1 and CDR2 sequences are SGHAT and FQNNGV. The CDR3, as DNA: TGTGCCAGCAGCTTAGTTATGGCGGGAGGGCCATTCGGGGAGCTGTTTTTT. Encoded protein: CASSLVMAGGPFGELFF.

The chain couples TRBV7-2 to TRBJ2-1; 8 bases match TRBD2. This CDR3 comprises 17 residues. V lost 0 bases, J lost 4 bases, and 8 bases stayed unmatched. Germline V gene sequence: CDR1 SGHTA, CDR2 FQGNSA. CDR3 loop: CASSLALVASGYNEQFF. The CDR3 DNA reads TGTGCCAGCAGCTTAGCGCTTGTTGCTAGCGGGTACAATGAGCAGTTCTTC.

V is TRBV5-1 and J is TRBJ2-7, with D perhaps TRBD2 (5 bases). V dropped 0 bases and J dropped 2 bases, with 9 bases sitting between them. This CDR3 spans 14 amino acids. The germline gives CDR1 SGHRS, CDR2 YFSETQ. CDR3 in DNA: TGCGCCAGCAGCTTGGCCGACGGGACCTACGAGCAGTACTTC. It specifies CASSLADGTYEQYF.